The clone carrying this T cell receptor beta chain was observed once. This sample is drawn from a study of blood T cell repertoires in COVID-19. Clones were read by immunoSEQ multiplex PCR, and TCRdb kept only the in-frame ones, dropping some. The data hold approximately 250,000 clones, with about 89% observed a single time. This CDR3 spans 13 amino acids. The V end was cut by 6 bases, the J end by 4 bases, with 12 bases between. The sample was peripheral blood. The V gene is TRBV12-3 or TRBV12-4, the J gene TRBJ1-2; TRBD1 is a possible D gene (6 bases). The receptor was derived from a woman aged 55 to 70 who had recovered from COVID-19. For the CDR3, the DNA is TGTGCCAGCAGCCAAGACAGGCTCTATGGCTACACCTTC. This gives the protein CASSQDRLYGYTF.